These T cell receptor beta chains were read from a single sample in a study of monozygotic twins with inflammatory bowel disease. Reanalyzing the 5' RACE reads, TCRdb keeps one entry per CDR3 protein, without DNA. The sample holds more than 95,000 distinct CDR3 sequences. The source material was blood. These receptors all stem from a human donor with ulcerative colitis or Crohn's disease, or a healthy co-twin of an affected twin (not recorded which). The CDR3 runs from the conserved cysteine through the conserved F or W. The order of the fields is V gene, J gene, CDR3 protein.

TRBV7-2	TRBJ1-2	CASSLEPNYGYTF
TRBV12-3/TRBV12-4	TRBJ1-2	CASSLNRNYGYTF
TRBV7-9	TRBJ2-1	CASSLEGLASEQFF
TRBV5-1	TRBJ2-5	CASSRTSGEETQYF
TRBV25-1	TRBJ2-1	CASNYPLGNEQFF
TRBV6-5	TRBJ2-5	CASSYSVFRSGSGETQYF
TRBV7-2	TRBJ2-3	CASSEQGVLSTDTQYF
TRBV15	TRBJ1-5	CATSSRTGGNQPQHF
TRBV20-1	TRBJ2-4	CSASSGFVKNIQYF
TRBV12-3/TRBV12-4	TRBJ1-5	CASSHRYSNQPQHF
TRBV11-2	TRBJ2-2	CASSPRNSGTTGELFF
TRBV10-1	TRBJ2-7	CASSGATSGRSSPGEQYF
TRBV20-1	TRBJ2-3	CSARWLATDTQYF
TRBV20-1	TRBJ2-5	CSASRTVQETQYF
TRBV5-1	TRBJ2-1	CASSRDRDYNEQFF
TRBV5-1	TRBJ2-1	CASSLALDLLVLTPGEQFF
TRBV7-6	TRBJ2-2	CASSLGPVAGSRTGELFF
TRBV20-1	TRBJ1-6	CSASLPGVSSYNSPLHF
TRBV24-1	TRBJ1-1	CATRGQGTEAFF
TRBV29-1	TRBJ2-3	CSVVAAADTQYF
TRBV6-2/TRBV6-3	TRBJ2-2	CASSSRGTNTGELFF
TRBV14	TRBJ2-7	CASSPPGRTLYEQYF
TRBV7-2	TRBJ2-7	CASSSGRGIYEQYF
TRBV10-3	TRBJ2-1	CAITRTSGRGSYNEQFF
TRBV10-3	TRBJ2-4	CAISEVGLAKNIQYF
TRBV19	TRBJ2-1	CASSITAAGGIRGEQFF
TRBV6-1	TRBJ1-5	CASRDPTGRDQPQHF
TRBV5-1	TRBJ2-3	CASSLNIAGATDTQYF
TRBV11-2	TRBJ2-3	CASSLDRGAGTQYF
TRBV12-3/TRBV12-4	TRBJ2-7	CASSQDRVDEQYF
TRBV6-4	TRBJ2-2	CASSDRGTGELFF
TRBV20-1	TRBJ2-5	CSARAGAREETQYF
TRBV27	TRBJ2-5	CASSTRTEKETQYF
TRBV7-8	TRBJ2-1	CASSFTSGNYNEQFF
TRBV20-1	TRBJ2-3	CSVKRQASTDTQYF
TRBV30	TRBJ1-1	CAWKGGGRTEAFF
TRBV20-1	TRBJ2-7	CSARFQPYEQYF
TRBV6-1	TRBJ2-7	CASSPPPQGTYEQYF
TRBV20-1	TRBJ1-1	CSATNRGRARMNTEAFF
TRBV19	TRBJ2-1	CASSIEGASGNFF
TRBV19	TRBJ2-6	CATLSTGFGANVLTF
TRBV4-3	TRBJ2-1	CASSQDKSLKGGEQFF
TRBV19	TRBJ1-5	CASRPDREVQPQHF
TRBV28	TRBJ2-5	CASSFSSGGETQYF
TRBV7-2	TRBJ1-5	CASSLADNRNQPQHF
TRBV18	TRBJ2-7	CASSGIPGQGNEQYF